This TCR beta chain was profiled in a study of T cell repertoires and HLA-DP antigens. Details on this clone: The antigen is not known.

The length of the CDR3 is 14 residues. Looked up from germline, CDR1 is ENHRY and CDR2 is SYGVKD. Between the trimmed V and J ends, which lost 3 bases and 2 bases, there was a span of 10 bases. Amplification used primers for 54 TRBV and 13 TRBJ segments. Sequencing used immunoSEQ multiplex PCR; TCRdb keeps in-frame clones, though not all of them. The table records some 89,000 clones, around nine tenths of them present only once. The chain combines TRBV10-3 with TRBJ2-5; no clear D gene. This TCR derives from a man in his fifties in good health and CMV-seronegative. The material sequenced was CD4+ T cells from PBMCs. CDR3 DNA: TGTGCCATCAGTGACCCCTTGCATCAAGAGACCCAGTACTTC. It codes for CAISDPLHQETQYF.